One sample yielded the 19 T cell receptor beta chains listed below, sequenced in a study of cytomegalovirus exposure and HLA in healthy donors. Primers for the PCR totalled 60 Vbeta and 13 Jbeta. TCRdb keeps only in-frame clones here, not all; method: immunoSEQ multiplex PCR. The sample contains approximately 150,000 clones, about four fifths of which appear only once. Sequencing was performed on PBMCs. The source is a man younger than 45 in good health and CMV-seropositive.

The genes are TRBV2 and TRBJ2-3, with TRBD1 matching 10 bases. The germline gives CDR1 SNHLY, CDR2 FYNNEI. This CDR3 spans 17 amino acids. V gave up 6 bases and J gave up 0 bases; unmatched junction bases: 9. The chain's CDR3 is CASRGDRGLDSTDTQYF. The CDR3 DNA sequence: TGTGCCAGCAGGGGAGACAGGGGGCTGGATAGCACAGATACGCAGTATTTT.

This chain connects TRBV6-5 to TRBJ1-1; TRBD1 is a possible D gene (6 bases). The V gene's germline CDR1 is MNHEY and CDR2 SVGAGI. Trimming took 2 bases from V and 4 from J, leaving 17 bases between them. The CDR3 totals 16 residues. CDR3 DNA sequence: TGTGCCAGCAGTTACGGGGGGGCCGGTTTGAGCACTGAAGCTTTCTTT. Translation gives CASSYGGAGLSTEAFF.

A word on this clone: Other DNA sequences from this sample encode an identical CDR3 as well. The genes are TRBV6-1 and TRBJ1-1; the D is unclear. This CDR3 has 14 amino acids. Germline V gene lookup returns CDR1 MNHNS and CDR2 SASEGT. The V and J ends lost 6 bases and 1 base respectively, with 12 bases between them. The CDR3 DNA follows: TGTGCCAGCAGGGCCCCCGCGGGGAACACTGAAGCTTTCTTT. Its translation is CASRAPAGNTEAFF.

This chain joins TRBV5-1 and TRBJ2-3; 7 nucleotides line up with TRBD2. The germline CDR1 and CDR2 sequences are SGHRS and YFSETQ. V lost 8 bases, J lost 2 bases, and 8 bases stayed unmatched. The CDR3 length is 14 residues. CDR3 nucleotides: TGCGCCAGTTTCCGGGACTACACCACAGATACGCAGTATTTT. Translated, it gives CASFRDYTTDTQYF.

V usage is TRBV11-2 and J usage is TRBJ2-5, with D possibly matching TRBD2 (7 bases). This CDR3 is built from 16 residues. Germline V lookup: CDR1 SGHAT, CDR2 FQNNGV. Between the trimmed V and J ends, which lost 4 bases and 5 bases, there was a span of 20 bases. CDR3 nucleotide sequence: TGTGCCAGCAGCTCGTATGGCATCAGGGGAGGGGAGACCCAGTACTTC. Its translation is CASSSYGIRGGETQYF.

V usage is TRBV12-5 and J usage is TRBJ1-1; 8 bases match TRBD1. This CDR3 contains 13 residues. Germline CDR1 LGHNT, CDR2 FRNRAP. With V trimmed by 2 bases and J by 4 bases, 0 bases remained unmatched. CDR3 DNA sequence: TGTGCTAGTGGTTTGACAGGGGGCACTGAAGCTTTCTTT. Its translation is CASGLTGGTEAFF.

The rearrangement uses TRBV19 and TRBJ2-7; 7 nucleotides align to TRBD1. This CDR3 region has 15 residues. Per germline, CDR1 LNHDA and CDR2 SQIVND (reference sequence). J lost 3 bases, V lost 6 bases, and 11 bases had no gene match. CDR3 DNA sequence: TGTGCCAGTAGCCTAAGGGACAGTAGCGTCTACGAGCAGTACTTC. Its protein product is CASSLRDSSVYEQYF.

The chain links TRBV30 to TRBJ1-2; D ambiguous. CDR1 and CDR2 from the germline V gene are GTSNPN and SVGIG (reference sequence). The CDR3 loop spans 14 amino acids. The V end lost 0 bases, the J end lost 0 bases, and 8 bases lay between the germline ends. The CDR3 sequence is CAWSVQQPNYGYTF. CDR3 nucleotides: TGTGCCTGGAGTGTACAGCAACCTAACTATGGCTACACCTTC.

The CDR3 coding sequence is TGTGCCAGCAGTTTATCGGACTCCACGTACCAAGAGACCCAGTACTTC. Translation: CASSLSDSTYQETQYF. The chain is built from TRBV28 and TRBJ2-5, with TRBD2 as a possible D gene (5 bases). CDR1 MDHEN and CDR2 SYDVKM come from the germline V gene. Trimming pared 1 base from V and 0 bases from J, leaving 12 bases between. The CDR3 is made up of 16 amino acids. Based on the CDR3 plus reference TRBV28 and TRBJ2-5, the full variable domain is DVKVTQSSRYLVKRTGEKVFLECVQDMDHENMFWYRQDPGLGLRLIYFSYDVKMKEKGDIPEGYSVSREKKERFSLILESASTNQTSMYLCASSLSDSTYQETQYFGPGTRLLVL.

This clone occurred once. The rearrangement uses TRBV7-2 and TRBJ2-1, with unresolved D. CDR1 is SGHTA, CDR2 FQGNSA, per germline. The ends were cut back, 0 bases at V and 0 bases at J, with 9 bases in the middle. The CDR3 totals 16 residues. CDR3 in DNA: TGTGCCAGCAGCTTAGCTCAGGCAAGCTCCTACAATGAGCAGTTCTTC. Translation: CASSLAQASSYNEQFF.

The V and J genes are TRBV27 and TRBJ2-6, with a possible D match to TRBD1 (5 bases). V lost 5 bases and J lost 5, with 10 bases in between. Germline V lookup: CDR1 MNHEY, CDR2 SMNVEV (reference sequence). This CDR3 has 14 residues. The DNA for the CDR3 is TGTGCCAGCAGTACAGGAGTTAGGGCCAACGTCCTGACTTTC. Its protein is CASSTGVRANVLTF.

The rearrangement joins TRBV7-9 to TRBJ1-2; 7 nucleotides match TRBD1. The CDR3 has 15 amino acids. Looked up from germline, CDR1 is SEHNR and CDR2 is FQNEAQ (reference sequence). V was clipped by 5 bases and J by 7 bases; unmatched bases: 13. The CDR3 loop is CASSPRQGELGGYTF. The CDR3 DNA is TGTGCCAGCAGCCCCCGACAGGGAGAATTGGGTGGCTACACCTTC. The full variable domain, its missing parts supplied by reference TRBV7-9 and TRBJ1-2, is DTGVSQNPRHKITKRGQNVTFRCDPISEHNRLYWYRQTLGQGPEFLTYFQNEAQLEKSRLLSDRFSAERPKGSFSTLEIQRTEQGDSAMYLCASSPRQGELGGYTFGSGTRLTVV.

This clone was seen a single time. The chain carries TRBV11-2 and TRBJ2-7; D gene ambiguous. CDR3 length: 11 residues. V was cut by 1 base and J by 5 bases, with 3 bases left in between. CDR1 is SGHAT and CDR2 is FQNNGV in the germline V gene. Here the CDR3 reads CASSLGDEQYF. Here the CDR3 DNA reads TGTGCCAGCAGCTTAGGAGACGAGCAGTACTTC.

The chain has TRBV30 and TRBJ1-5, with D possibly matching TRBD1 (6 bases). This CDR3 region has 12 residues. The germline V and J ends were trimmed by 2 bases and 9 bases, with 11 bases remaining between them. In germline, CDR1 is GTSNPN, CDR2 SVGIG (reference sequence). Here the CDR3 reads CAWSLRGRPQHF. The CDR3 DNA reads TGTGCCTGGAGTCTTAGGGGGAGGCCCCAGCATTTT.

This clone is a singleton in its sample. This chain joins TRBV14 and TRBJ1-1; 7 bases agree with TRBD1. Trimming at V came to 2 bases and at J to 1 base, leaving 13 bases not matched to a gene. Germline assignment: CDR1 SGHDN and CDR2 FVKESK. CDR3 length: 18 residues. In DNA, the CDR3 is TGTGCCAGCAGCCAACTTTTTTTCGGCCAGGGGGAGAACACTGAAGCTTTCTTT. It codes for CASSQLFFGQGENTEAFF.

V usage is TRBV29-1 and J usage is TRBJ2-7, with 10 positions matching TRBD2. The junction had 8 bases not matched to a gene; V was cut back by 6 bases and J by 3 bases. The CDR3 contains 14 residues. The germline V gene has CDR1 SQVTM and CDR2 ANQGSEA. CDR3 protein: CSVTLAGAIYEQYF. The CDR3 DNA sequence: TGCAGCGTAACTCTAGCGGGGGCCATCTACGAGCAGTACTTC.

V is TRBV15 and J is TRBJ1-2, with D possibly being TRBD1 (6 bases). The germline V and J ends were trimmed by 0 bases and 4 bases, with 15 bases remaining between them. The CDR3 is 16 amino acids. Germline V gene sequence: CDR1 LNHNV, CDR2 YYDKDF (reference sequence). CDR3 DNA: TGTGCCACCAGCAGAGATTCGATCAGGGGAAGCTATGGCTACACCTTC. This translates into CATSRDSIRGSYGYTF.

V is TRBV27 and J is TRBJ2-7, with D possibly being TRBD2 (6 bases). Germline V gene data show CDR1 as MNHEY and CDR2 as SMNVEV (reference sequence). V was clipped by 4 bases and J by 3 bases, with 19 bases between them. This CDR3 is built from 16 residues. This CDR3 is CASSSRPVGLNYEQYF. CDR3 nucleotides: TGTGCCAGCAGTTCTAGGCCGGTAGGACTAAACTACGAGCAGTACTTC.

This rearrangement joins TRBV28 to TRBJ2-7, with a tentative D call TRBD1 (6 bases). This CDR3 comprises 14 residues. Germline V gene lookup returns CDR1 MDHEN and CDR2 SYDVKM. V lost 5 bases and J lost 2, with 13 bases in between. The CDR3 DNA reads TGTGCCAGCAGTCGGGACCGGGACACCTACGAGCAGTACTTC. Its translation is CASSRDRDTYEQYF.